A single sample is the source of the 26 T cell receptor beta chains below, sequenced in a study of blood T cells in healthy people across ages. A J-beta primer mix and a sample-barcoded 5' primer were used in a second PCR of roughly 7 to 12 cycles. TCRdb reprocessed the 5' RACE reads via MiXCR and lists one record per CDR3 protein. The table includes roughly 1,700,000 distinct CDR3 sequences, 28% detected once. Sequenced sample: blood. These receptors were collected from a woman aged 25 to 39 in good health.

The chain is built from TRBV28 and TRBJ1-4, with unresolved D. The germline V gene has CDR1 MDHEN and CDR2 SYDVKM. The CDR3 extends over 16 amino acids. Between the trimmed V and J ends, which lost 1 base and 1 base, there was a span of 10 bases. CDR3 region: CASSLFGARTNEKLFF. The CDR3 region has the DNA TGTGCCAGCAGTTTATTTGGAGCAAGAACTAATGAAAAACTGTTTTTT.

V and J are TRBV6-6 and TRBJ1-1, with D possibly matching TRBD1 (5 bases). Germline CDR1 reads MNHNY; CDR2 reads SVGAGI (reference sequence). The CDR3 sequence is 12 residues long. The V gene lost 7 bases and the J gene lost 3 bases, with 9 bases spanning the gap. The CDR3, as DNA: TGTGCCAGCATAAGGGGTCACACTGAAGCTTTCTTT. It yields the protein CASIRGHTEAFF.

The genes are TRBV5-1 and TRBJ2-2, with D unclear. V was clipped by 1 base and J by 0 bases, with 10 bases between them. Germline V gives CDR1 SGHRS, CDR2 YFSETQ. The CDR3 contains 16 residues. This CDR3 reads CASSLMAGTNTGELFF. CDR3 DNA: TGCGCCAGCAGCTTGATGGCTGGAACGAACACCGGGGAGCTGTTTTTT.

The sample holds a few counts of this clonotype. The genes are TRBV20-1 and TRBJ2-1, with TRBD1 as a possible D gene (6 bases). V lost 2 bases and J 6 bases, leaving 11 bases between the germline ends. The CDR3 runs 13 residues. CDR1 and CDR2 from the germline V gene are DFQATT and SNEGSKA (reference sequence). CDR3 sequence: CSARKDSSNEQFF. DNA of the CDR3: TGCAGTGCTAGAAAGGACAGCAGCAATGAGCAGTTCTTC.

This clonotype appeared a few times. The gene calls are TRBV7-2 and TRBJ2-7, with TRBD2 matching over 14 bases. J gave up 0 bases and V 2 bases, and 9 bases lay outside the gene matches. The CDR3 runs 19 residues. Germline CDR1 SGHTA, CDR2 FQGNSA. Written as DNA, the CDR3 is TGTGCCAGCAGCTTAAGGACTAGCGGGAGGTCCGGTTACTCCTACGAGCAGTACTTC. This codes for CASSLRTSGRSGYSYEQYF.

In this sample, this clonotype turned up a few times. This chain uses TRBV20-1 with TRBJ1-2; D call uncertain. Per germline, CDR1 DFQATT and CDR2 SNEGSKA (reference sequence). The V and J ends lost 5 bases and 5 bases respectively, with 18 bases between them. The CDR3 loop spans 14 amino acids. The CDR3 loop reads CSARGPPPKYGYTF. CDR3 DNA: TGCAGTGCTCGCGGGCCACCGCCCAAGTATGGCTACACCTTC.

The rearrangement joins TRBV7-9 to TRBJ2-7, with 14 bases lining up with TRBD2. Germline-derived CDR1 and CDR2 are SEHNR and FQNEAQ (reference sequence). Trimming removed 4 bases from V and 3 bases from J; junction bases left unmatched: 11. This CDR3 spans 18 amino acids. CDR3 DNA sequence: TGTGCCAGCAGCTCCCTGGGACTAGCGGGAGATGCTGGCTACGAGCAGTACTTC. This encodes CASSSLGLAGDAGYEQYF. Combining the CDR3 with reference TRBV7-9 and TRBJ2-7 gives the whole variable domain DTGVSQNPRHKITKRGQNVTFRCDPISEHNRLYWYRQTLGQGPEFLTYFQNEAQLEKSRLLSDRFSAERPKGSFSTLEIQRTEQGDSAMYLCASSSLGLAGDAGYEQYFGPGTRLTVT.

This clonotype was seen just once. The V call is TRBV7-9, the J call TRBJ1-5; D might be TRBD1 (5 bases). The CDR3 extends over 15 amino acids. Germline values: CDR1 SEHNR, CDR2 FQNEAQ (reference sequence). Trimming took off 1 base at V and 4 bases at J, with 11 bases between the two ends. CDR3 amino acids: CASSLVVYRNQPQHF. The CDR3 DNA follows: TGTGCCAGCAGCTTAGTGGTGTACAGGAATCAGCCCCAGCATTTT.

There are a few counts of this clonotype. V usage is TRBV3-1 and J usage is TRBJ2-1; 11 bases line up with TRBD2. The CDR3 spans 15 residues. Germline V lookup: CDR1 LGHDT, CDR2 YNNKEL (reference sequence). Trimming cost V 1 base and J 7 bases; bases outside gene matches: 3. Here the CDR3 DNA reads TGTGCCAGCAGCCAAGCACTAGCGGGAGAGAATGAGCAGTTCTTC. Protein product: CASSQALAGENEQFF.

This clonotype has at least ten counts. The chain is built from TRBV29-1 and TRBJ2-1; 8 bases agree with TRBD2. CDR1 and CDR2 (germline): SQVTM, ANQGSEA. V lost 3 bases to trimming and J lost 6 bases; unmatched junction nucleotides: 19. This CDR3 has 18 residues. The CDR3 loop is CSVELKRESTWECNEQFF. CDR3 coding DNA: TGCAGCGTTGAGTTAAAGCGGGAGAGCACTTGGGAGTGCAATGAGCAGTTCTTC.

The chain joins TRBV5-1 to TRBJ2-7, with TRBD2 matching 7 bases. V lost 2 bases, J lost 0 bases, and 5 bases stayed unmatched. Per germline, CDR1 SGHRS and CDR2 YFSETQ. The CDR3 contains 15 residues. The CDR3 protein is CASSLRWGGSYEQYF. The CDR3 DNA is TGCGCCAGCAGCTTAAGGTGGGGGGGCTCCTACGAGCAGTACTTC. Using reference TRBV5-1 and TRBJ2-7 for the parts outside the CDR3, the full variable domain is KAGVTQTPRYLIKTRGQQVTLSCSPISGHRSVSWYQQTPGQGLQFLFEYFSETQRNKGNFPGRFSGRQFSNSRSEMNVSTLELGDSALYLCASSLRWGGSYEQYFGPGTRLTVT.

In nucleotides, the CDR3 is TGTGCCATCAGTGGAGAACGGACAGCCGCTGCAGATACGCAGTATTTT. Translation gives CAISGERTAAADTQYF. The chain links TRBV10-3 to TRBJ2-3, with a tentative D call TRBD1 (6 bases). The V gene's germline CDR1 is ENHRY and CDR2 SYGVKD. This CDR3 comprises 16 residues. V gave up 4 bases and J gave up 4 bases, with 18 bases separating them.

For this clonotype: A much more abundant neighbour one base away suggests this may be a read error. The gene calls are TRBV20-1 and TRBJ2-7; the match to TRBD1 covers 10 bases. This CDR3 contains 15 residues. The trim removed 5 bases at V and 5 bases at J, leaving 12 bases unmatched. Germline values: CDR1 DFQATT, CDR2 SNEGSKA (reference sequence). In DNA, the CDR3 is TGCAGTGCTGAACCCCCGGGACAGGGGACAGACGAGCAGTACTTC. Its protein product is CSAEPPGQGTDEQYF.

This clonotype showed up just a few times. A much larger clone differs from this one at a single base, so this may be a read error. The gene calls are TRBV5-6 and TRBJ2-7; 10 positions match TRBD1. Germline CDR1 and CDR2: SGHDT and YYEEEE. The CDR3 covers 15 residues. J lost 2 bases, V lost 3 bases, and 5 bases had no gene match. CDR3 residues: CASSWTGGNAYEQYF. The DNA for the CDR3 is TGTGCCAGCAGCTGGACAGGGGGGAATGCCTACGAGCAGTACTTC.

This clonotype was detected many times. This chain connects TRBV15 to TRBJ2-3; D not resolved. The germline CDR1 and CDR2 sequences are LNHNV and YYDKDF (reference sequence). The CDR3 runs 13 residues. V was cut by 4 bases and J by 6 bases, with 11 bases left in between. Here the CDR3 reads CATSTVPRDTQYF. CDR3 DNA: TGTGCCACCAGCACGGTTCCTAGGGATACGCAGTATTTT.

The chain employs TRBV9 and TRBJ1-5; TRBD1 matches at 9 bases. Germline V gene lookup returns CDR1 SGDLS and CDR2 YYNGEE. Unmatched junction bases numbered 7, after V lost 3 bases and J lost 6 bases. This CDR3 is 15 amino acids long. This chain's CDR3 is CASSEGTGRGQPQHF. CDR3 nucleotides: TGTGCCAGCAGCGAGGGGACAGGGCGAGGTCAGCCCCAGCATTTT.

This clonotype showed up just a few times. J is TRBJ2-5 and V is TRBV20-1; 9 bases match TRBD1. V shed 3 bases, J shed 1 base, and the junction held 3 bases outside the gene matches. The V gene's germline CDR1 is DFQATT and CDR2 SNEGSKA (reference sequence). This CDR3 is 14 amino acids long. CDR3 sequence reads: CSASRQGVQETQYF. In DNA form, the CDR3 reads TGCAGTGCTAGTCGACAGGGGGTCCAAGAGACCCAGTACTTC.

The chain employs TRBV7-2 and TRBJ2-7; TRBD2 matches 7 bases. The CDR3 spans 15 residues. Losses at the gene ends were 1 base for V and 11 bases for J; bases not matched to a gene: 14. From germline, CDR1 is SGHTA and CDR2 FQGNSA. CDR3 sequence: CASSLGSQTSQEKYF. In DNA, the CDR3 is TGTGCCAGCAGCTTAGGCTCTCAGACTAGCCAAGAAAAGTACTTC. The variable domain in full, completed from reference TRBV7-2 and TRBJ2-7, reads GAGVSQSPSNKVTEKGKDVELRCDPISGHTALYWYRQSLGQGLEFLIYFQGNSAPDKSGLPSDRFSAERTGGSVSTLTIQRTQQEDSAVYLCASSLGSQTSQEKYFGPGTRLTVT.

The rearrangement joins TRBV10-2 to TRBJ1-5; maybe TRBD1 (5 bases). Germline V gives CDR1 WSHSY, CDR2 SAAADI. The CDR3 sequence is 14 residues long. Trimming removed 6 bases from V and 4 bases from J, with 13 bases in between. CDR3 sequence reads: CASRRGRGNQPQHF. The CDR3 DNA follows: TGCGCCAGCAGGAGGGGACGGGGAAATCAGCCCCAGCATTTT.

The table lists this clonotype with a few counts. A junction end diverges from the germline sequence, so it may reflect a read error. This chain joins TRBV20-1 and TRBJ1-2; possibly TRBD1 for D (6 bases). The CDR3 covers 13 residues. The germline V gene encodes CDR1 DFQATT and CDR2 SNEGSKA (reference sequence). The CDR3 coding sequence is TGCAGTGCTACAATGGGGAAGGGGGATGGGTACACCTTC. Its translation is CSATMGKGDGYTF.

Turning to this clonotype: A much larger clone differs by one base, so this may be a read error. The chain recombines TRBV27 with TRBJ2-5; D remains unclear. The CDR3 sequence is 15 residues long. The V and J ends lost 5 bases and 5 bases respectively, with 18 bases between them. The germline V gene has CDR1 MNHEY and CDR2 SMNVEV (reference sequence). The chain's CDR3 is CASSRCGVNRETQYF. The CDR3 DNA follows: TGTGCCAGCAGTCGCTGTGGGGTGAATAGGGAGACCCAGTACTTC.

In its sample, this clonotype was seen a few times. The chain links TRBV2 to TRBJ1-5; D is perhaps TRBD1 (5 bases). Germline V gives CDR1 SNHLY, CDR2 FYNNEI. The CDR3 totals 14 residues. The ends were cut back, 5 bases at V and 3 bases at J, with 11 bases in the middle. Here the CDR3 DNA reads TGTGCCAGCAGTTTCAGGGTCGCCAATCAGCCCCAGCATTTT. Translated: CASSFRVANQPQHF.

About this clonotype: The junction departs from the called germline gene at one end, perhaps through a read error. The chain recombines TRBV10-3 with TRBJ2-5; D possibly corresponds to TRBD2 (6 bases). This CDR3 region has 12 residues. Germline-derived CDR1 and CDR2 are ENHRY and SYGVKD. The CDR3 protein is CAISSPGETQDF. The CDR3 coding sequence is TGTGCCATCAGCTCACCGGGGGAGACCCAGGACTTC.

This clonotype occurred many times. In nucleotides, the CDR3 is TGTGCCAGCATTAAGGACGTATCTGGGGCCAACGTCCTGACTTTC. This sequence encodes CASIKDVSGANVLTF. The chain links TRBV2 to TRBJ2-6; D not certain. Germline CDR1 reads SNHLY; CDR2 reads FYNNEI. V gave up 7 bases and J gave up 1 base, with 11 bases separating them. The CDR3 covers 15 residues. Full variable domain (outside the CDR3, taken from reference TRBV2 and TRBJ2-6): EPEVTQTPSHQVTQMGQEVILRCVPISNHLYFYWYRQILGQKVEFLVSFYNNEISEKSEIFDDQFSVERPDGSNFTLKIRSTKLEDSAMYFCASIKDVSGANVLTFGAGSRLTVL.

This clonotype was counted between two and nine times. CDR3: CSVEEPRTGPREQYF. The CDR3 DNA reads as TGCAGCGTTGAAGAACCCCGGACAGGGCCACGTGAGCAGTACTTC. The genes are TRBV29-1 and TRBJ2-5; 8 nucleotides align to TRBD1. The trim removed 0 bases at V and 11 bases at J, leaving 14 bases unmatched. This CDR3 spans 15 amino acids. Germline V gene lookup returns CDR1 SQVTM and CDR2 ANQGSEA.

This clonotype occurred a few times. The chain links TRBV6-5 to TRBJ2-1; TRBD2 matches at 10 bases. The CDR3 has 16 residues. Trimming took 2 bases from V and 7 from J; bases not matched to a gene: 8. Germline CDR1 is MNHEY and CDR2 is SVGAGI. This CDR3 is CASSYQGSGGGNEQFF. In nucleotides, the CDR3 is TGTGCCAGCAGTTACCAAGGAAGCGGGGGGGGAAATGAGCAGTTCTTC.